These 32 T cell receptor beta chains share one sample of origin, sequenced in a study of T cell responses to AZD1222 COVID-19 vaccine. The assay was immunoSEQ multiplex PCR, and TCRdb's table has in-frame clones only and misses some. The table lists about 150,000 clones, around 85% of them singletons. Source: peripheral blood, taken after recovery from COVID-19. Every receptor here comes from an adult who had recovered from COVID-19.

The V and J genes are TRBV2 and TRBJ1-5, with no clear D. The CDR3 runs to 11 residues. Looked up from germline, CDR1 is SNHLY and CDR2 is FYNNEI. V was trimmed by 11 bases and J by 2 bases, leaving 7 bases between them. CDR3 coding DNA: TGTGCCGCGGGAGGCAATCAGCCCCAGCATTTT. Translated: CAAGGNQPQHF. The full variable domain, its missing parts supplied by reference TRBV2 and TRBJ1-5, is EPEVTQTPSHQVTQMGQEVILRCVPISNHLYFYWYRQILGQKVEFLVSFYNNEISEKSEIFDDQFSVERPDGSNFTLKIRSTKLEDSAMYFCAAGGNQPQHFGDGTRLSIL.

V is TRBV9 and J is TRBJ1-3; D remains unclear. This CDR3 has 12 residues. Germline values: CDR1 SGDLS, CDR2 YYNGEE. V shed 4 bases and J shed 4 bases, with 6 bases lying between them. CDR3 nucleotide sequence: TGTGCCAGCAGCTCTCGGGGAAACACCATATATTTT. It yields the protein CASSSRGNTIYF.

This chain connects TRBV14 to TRBJ1-1, with 7 bases matching TRBD1. V shed 4 bases and J 4 bases; nucleotides not matched to a gene: 6. Germline V gene data show CDR1 as SGHDN and CDR2 as FVKESK. The CDR3 is 14 residues long. CDR3 nucleotide sequence: TGTGCCAGCAGCCCAGGGGGATGGGGCACTGAAGCTTTCTTT. Its protein product is CASSPGGWGTEAFF.

This chain links TRBV27 with TRBJ1-5; D gene unclear. The CDR3 loop spans 14 amino acids. V lost 3 bases and J lost 5, with 11 bases in between. Germline CDR1 is MNHEY and CDR2 is SMNVEV (reference sequence). This CDR3 reads CASSLDGRDQPQHF. CDR3 sequence (DNA): TGTGCCAGCAGTTTGGATGGGAGGGATCAGCCCCAGCATTTT.

V gene TRBV18 combines with J gene TRBJ1-1, with D unresolved. Germline V gives CDR1 KGHSH, CDR2 LQKENI. V lost 0 bases and J lost 1, with 9 bases in between. CDR3 size: 15 residues. CDR3 sequence: CASSPPGRSNTEAFF. In nucleotides, the CDR3 is TGTGCCAGCTCACCACCGGGCAGATCGAACACTGAAGCTTTCTTT.

This chain uses TRBV10-3 with TRBJ1-6, with D unresolved. This CDR3 is built from 14 residues. Germline CDR1 and CDR2: ENHRY and SYGVKD. The V end lost 11 bases, the J end lost 2 bases, and 13 bases lay between the germline ends. The CDR3, as DNA: TGTGCCTCTCGCGAGACAACCTATAATTCACCCCTCCACTTT. As protein: CASRETTYNSPLHF.

This clone came up once. The CDR3 sequence: CAISEDRRSGYTF. The CDR3 coding sequence is TGTGCCATCAGTGAGGACAGAAGGAGTGGCTACACCTTC. The chain employs TRBV10-3 and TRBJ1-2; weak D call: TRBD1 (5 bases). Germline lookup yields CDR1 ENHRY and CDR2 SYGVKD. V was trimmed by 2 bases and J by 7 bases, leaving 11 bases between them. The CDR3 length is 13 residues.

This clone was detected only once. The rearrangement uses TRBV3-1 (or the pseudogene TRBV3-2) and TRBJ1-2; TRBD1 matches 8 bases. The CDR3 has 14 amino acids. V shed 4 bases and J 6 bases; nucleotides not matched to a gene: 7. Per germline, CDR1 LGHDT and CDR2 YNNKEL (reference sequence). CDR3 protein: CASSRQDRANGYTF. The CDR3 region has the DNA TGTGCCAGCAGCCGCCAGGACAGGGCTAATGGCTACACCTTC.

The chain links TRBV7-9 to TRBJ2-2; D gene uncertain. The V gene's germline CDR1 is SEHNR and CDR2 FQNEAQ (reference sequence). Trimming stripped 4 bases from V and 0 bases from J, with 15 bases between. The CDR3 runs 17 residues. The CDR3 is CASSSPPADPNTGELFF. The CDR3 DNA reads TGTGCCAGCAGCTCCCCGCCGGCGGACCCGAACACCGGGGAGCTGTTTTTT. The whole variable domain, filled in from reference TRBV7-9 and TRBJ2-2, reads DTGVSQNPRHKITKRGQNVTFRCDPISEHNRLYWYRQTLGQGPEFLTYFQNEAQLEKSRLLSDRFSAERPKGSFSTLEIQRTEQGDSAMYLCASSSPPADPNTGELFFGEGSRLTVL.

The chain links TRBV6-5 to TRBJ1-1; no reliable D call. Germline loops: CDR1 MNHEY, CDR2 SVGAGI. V was shortened by 6 bases and J by 0 bases, with 8 bases between the two germline ends. The CDR3 runs to 13 residues. CDR3 loop: CASRLRMNTEAFF. DNA for the CDR3: TGTGCCAGCAGGTTACGGATGAACACTGAAGCTTTCTTT.

This clone was found once. Relative to the germline gene, one junction end is altered; a read error may explain this. The CDR3 DNA reads as TGTGCCAGCAGGGAAGCCGGGACAGGGATGGCAGATACGCAGTATTTT. Amino acids: CASREAGTGMADTQYF. The chain couples TRBV2 to TRBJ2-3; TRBD1 agrees at 9 bases. The CDR3 sequence is 16 residues long. Per germline, CDR1 SNHLY and CDR2 FYNNEI.

This chain uses TRBV2 with TRBJ2-7, with D maybe TRBD1 (6 bases). V was pared by 4 bases and J by 7 bases, with 11 bases between. The CDR3 length is 12 residues. Per the germline V gene, CDR1 is SNHLY and CDR2 is FYNNEI. CDR3 sequence (DNA): TGTGCCAGCAGTGGCTACAGGGCGGAGCAGTACTTC. Its protein is CASSGYRAEQYF.

The rearrangement joins TRBV19 to TRBJ1-5; weak D call: TRBD1 (5 bases). This CDR3 is 17 amino acids long. Between the trimmed V and J ends, which lost 6 bases and 0 bases, there was a span of 18 bases. Germline CDR1 and CDR2: LNHDA and SQIVND (reference sequence). CDR3 coding DNA: TGTGCCAGTAGCGCCCGGGGGGTCTTCTATAGCAATCAGCCCCAGCATTTT. This codes for CASSARGVFYSNQPQHF.

The chain is built from TRBV6-1 and TRBJ2-7; 8 bases agree with TRBD1. This CDR3 comprises 15 residues. V gave up 0 bases and J gave up 5 bases; unmatched junction bases: 6. From germline, CDR1 is MNHNS and CDR2 SASEGT. The CDR3 DNA reads as TGTGCCAGCAGTGAAGCGCCCAGGGGGCTAAACGAGCAGTACTTC. Protein: CASSEAPRGLNEQYF.

The rearrangement links TRBV19 to TRBJ1-5, with TRBD1 as a possible D gene (6 bases). Trimming removed 9 bases from V and 3 bases from J, with 9 bases in between. CDR3 length: 12 amino acids. CDR1 and CDR2 from the germline V gene are LNHDA and SQIVND (reference sequence). CDR3 residues: CASRDTNQPQHF. DNA of the CDR3: TGTGCCAGCCGGGACACCAATCAGCCCCAGCATTTT.

This chain connects TRBV19 to TRBJ2-5; 8 bases agree with TRBD1. The V gene end was trimmed by 4 bases and the J gene end by 1 base; junction bases not matched to a gene: 2. The germline CDR1 and CDR2 sequences are LNHDA and SQIVND (reference sequence). This CDR3 is 14 amino acids long. CDR3 amino acids: CASSKDRAQETQYF. As DNA, the CDR3 is TGTGCCAGTAGTAAGGACAGGGCCCAAGAGACCCAGTACTTC.

This clone was seen only once. This chain links TRBV11-3 with TRBJ1-2; 7 nucleotides align to TRBD1. CDR3 length: 14 amino acids. With V trimmed by 5 bases and J by 4 bases, 7 bases remained unmatched. CDR1 and CDR2 (germline): SGHNT, YENEEA. The CDR3 sequence is CASSKDRMGYGYTF. The CDR3 bases are TGTGCCAGCAGCAAGGACAGGATGGGCTATGGCTACACCTTC.

The chain employs TRBV5-1 and TRBJ2-3, with D tentatively TRBD2 (5 bases). Germline assignment: CDR1 SGHRS and CDR2 YFSETQ. CDR3 length: 15 amino acids. Trimming stripped 4 bases from V and 1 base from J, with 13 bases between. In DNA form, the CDR3 reads TGCGCCAGCAGCCAAGGGAGCGGTCGCACAGATACGCAGTATTTT. Translating gives CASSQGSGRTDTQYF.

By share, this clone counts as medium-sized. The chain is built from TRBV7-9 and TRBJ1-6, with 8 bases matching TRBD1. The germline V gene has CDR1 SEHNR and CDR2 FQNEAQ (reference sequence). The ends lost 2 bases at V and 0 bases at J; junction bases unmatched: 9. The CDR3 totals 19 residues. CDR3 DNA sequence: TGTGCCAGCAGCTTACGGAACGGACAGGGCAGCTCCTATAATTCACCCCTCCACTTT. Translating gives CASSLRNGQGSSYNSPLHF.

The CDR3 nucleotides are TGTGCCAGCAGTTTCGGACAGCCTAATTCACCCCTCCACTTT. Translating it yields CASSFGQPNSPLHF. The gene calls are TRBV27 and TRBJ1-6; D is possibly TRBD1 (6 bases). The germline gives CDR1 MNHEY, CDR2 SMNVEV (reference sequence). V was clipped by 3 bases and J by 6 bases, with 9 bases between them. The CDR3 covers 14 residues.

The chain carries TRBV28 and TRBJ2-7; D may correspond to TRBD1 or TRBD2 (5 bases each). Per germline, CDR1 MDHEN and CDR2 SYDVKM. CDR3 length: 15 residues. The ends were cut back, 8 bases at V and 4 bases at J, with 21 bases in the middle. The CDR3 loop reads CASGAMSGNTYEQYF. CDR3 DNA sequence: TGTGCCAGCGGGGCGATGTCCGGGAACACGTACGAGCAGTACTTC. The variable domain in full, completed from reference TRBV28 and TRBJ2-7, reads DVKVTQSSRYLVKRTGEKVFLECVQDMDHENMFWYRQDPGLGLRLIYFSYDVKMKEKGDIPEGYSVSREKKERFSLILESASTNQTSMYLCASGAMSGNTYEQYFGPGTRLTVT.

This chain joins TRBV3-1 (or the pseudogene TRBV3-2) and TRBJ2-1; 10 bases align to TRBD1. Germline trimming cut 4 bases from V and 0 bases from J; bases unmatched to any gene: 0. This CDR3 is built from 15 residues. The germline CDR1 and CDR2 sequences are LGHDT and YNNKEL (reference sequence). CDR3 in amino acids: CASSRTGGSYNEQFF. The CDR3 region has the DNA TGTGCCAGCAGCCGGACAGGGGGCTCCTACAATGAGCAGTTCTTC.

The rearrangement links TRBV7-2 to TRBJ1-2; a weak D match, TRBD1 (5 bases). There are 14 residues in the CDR3. The germline V and J ends were trimmed by 5 bases and 2 bases, with 12 bases remaining between them. The germline V gene encodes CDR1 SGHTA and CDR2 FQGNSA. DNA of the CDR3: TGTGCCAGCAGCGGACGGACATCGAACTATGGCTACACCTTC. It specifies CASSGRTSNYGYTF.

The chain links TRBV18 to TRBJ2-1, with TRBD2 as a possible D gene (5 bases). Trimming left V 1 base short and J 7 bases short, with 8 bases between. Germline assignment: CDR1 KGHSH and CDR2 LQKENI. The length of the CDR3 is 13 residues. The DNA of the CDR3 is TGTGCCAGCTCACCACAAGAGCGGAATGAGCAGTTCTTC. Translating gives CASSPQERNEQFF.

J is TRBJ1-2 and V is TRBV6-1, with TRBD1 as a possible D gene (6 bases). Trimming shortened V by 2 bases and J by 3 bases, and 13 bases separated the two germline ends. The CDR3 totals 15 residues. The germline CDR1 and CDR2 sequences are MNHNS and SASEGT. CDR3 sequence reads: CASSELGGPDYGYTF. In DNA form, the CDR3 reads TGTGCCAGCAGTGAATTAGGGGGACCGGACTATGGCTACACCTTC.

The chain recombines TRBV21-1 with TRBJ1-5; the table names TRBD1, a call not compared with the DNA. TRBV21-1 is a pseudogene segment. The CDR3 is 15 residues long. The CDR3 loop is CASRTRKRSNQPQHF. The CDR3 region has the DNA TGTGCCAGCAGGACAAGGAAACGGAGCAATCAGCCCCAGCATTTT.

The chain employs TRBV15 and TRBJ2-1; 9 positions agree with TRBD1. Germline loops: CDR1 LNHNV, CDR2 YYDKDF (reference sequence). The CDR3 spans 18 residues. V gave up 3 bases and J gave up 0 bases; unmatched junction bases: 9. CDR3 in DNA: TGTGCCACCAGCAGCGAAGGACAGGGGAGAGGCTCCTACAATGAGCAGTTCTTC. It translates to CATSSEGQGRGSYNEQFF. The complete variable domain, with remaining parts taken from reference TRBV15 and TRBJ2-1, reads DAMVIQNPRYQVTQFGKPVTLSCSQTLNHNVMYWYQQKSSQAPKLLFHYYDKDFNNEADTPDNFQSRRPNTSFCFLDIRSPGLGDTAMYLCATSSEGQGRGSYNEQFFGPGTRLTVL.

J is TRBJ2-5 and V is TRBV27; D ambiguous. Trimming left V 3 bases short and J 1 base short, with 12 bases between. Germline loops: CDR1 MNHEY, CDR2 SMNVEV (reference sequence). This CDR3 contains 15 residues. CDR3 region: CASSFLTGFQETQYF. As DNA, the CDR3 is TGTGCCAGCAGTTTTCTTACGGGCTTCCAAGAGACCCAGTACTTC.

The chain carries TRBV19 and TRBJ2-4; TRBD1 agrees at 9 bases. J lost 9 bases, V lost 7 bases, and 10 bases had no gene match. Germline assignment: CDR1 LNHDA and CDR2 SQIVND (reference sequence). The CDR3 is 14 amino acids. As DNA, the CDR3 is TGTGCCAGTACCGCCGGGACAGGGTCAAGCATTCAGTACTTC. Protein: CASTAGTGSSIQYF.

This clone was picked up one time. The chain recombines TRBV9 with TRBJ2-1; 7 bases are a match to TRBD1. Germline V lookup: CDR1 SGDLS, CDR2 YYNGEE. This CDR3 comprises 15 residues. V shed 3 bases and J 6 bases; nucleotides not matched to a gene: 9. This CDR3 reads CASSADRLGLNEQFF. For the CDR3, the DNA is TGTGCCAGCAGCGCGGACAGGCTAGGGCTCAATGAGCAGTTCTTC.

The chain is built from TRBV28 and TRBJ2-3; 9 nucleotides agree with TRBD2. The CDR3 covers 16 residues. Germline assignment: CDR1 MDHEN and CDR2 SYDVKM. The trim removed 5 bases at V and 4 bases at J, leaving 10 bases unmatched. Here the CDR3 reads CASSPRSGSKADTQYF. The DNA of the CDR3 is TGTGCCAGCAGTCCACGTAGCGGGAGCAAGGCAGATACGCAGTATTTT. The full variable domain, with the rest looked up from reference TRBV28 and TRBJ2-3, is DVKVTQSSRYLVKRTGEKVFLECVQDMDHENMFWYRQDPGLGLRLIYFSYDVKMKEKGDIPEGYSVSREKKERFSLILESASTNQTSMYLCASSPRSGSKADTQYFGPGTRLTVL.

The chain employs TRBV6-5 and TRBJ2-1, with 9 bases identical to TRBD1. The V and J ends lost 6 bases and 8 bases, in that order; junction bases with no gene match: 8. Germline V gene sequence: CDR1 MNHEY, CDR2 SVGAGI. The CDR3 covers 14 residues. The CDR3 here is CASRRNRGLDEQFF. CDR3 in DNA: TGTGCCAGCAGACGCAACAGGGGGCTGGATGAGCAGTTCTTC.